This TCR beta chain was captured by sequencing in a study of siplizumab effects on memory and regulatory T cells. The CDR3 is made up of 14 amino acids. The V end was cut by 0 bases, the J end by 3 bases, with 9 bases between. Per germline, CDR1 WSHSY and CDR2 SAAADI. Profiled with immunoSEQ multiplex PCR; TCRdb holds only in-frame clones, not every one. The sample records tens of thousands of clones, about 90% being singletons. The specimen was naive CD8+ T cells sorted from blood. The TCR originated in a human donor in good health. The chain couples TRBV10-2 to TRBJ2-7; D ambiguous. The CDR3 nucleotides read TGCGCCAGCAGTGAGTCTGGCAGTCTCTACGAGCAGTACTTC. Translation gives CASSESGSLYEQYF.